This T cell receptor beta chain was sequenced for a study of monozygotic twins with inflammatory bowel disease. Study-level findings and limits: For IBD patients, clonotypes shared with others were fewer than for healthy twins, especially with disease activity. Twins classed as concordant or discordant showed no difference in repertoire similarity, possibly from limited power. The study found lower TCRbeta diversity (inverse Simpson) in IBD patients than in healthy co-twins.

Each TCR library used 3,500 to 4,500 ng of total RNA. TCRdb re-called the 5' RACE reads and catalogs CDR3 proteins one per entry, DNA excluded. Its table records more than 350,000 distinct CDR3 sequences. Germline V lookup: CDR1 SGHRS, CDR2 YFSETQ. The CDR3 is 14 residues long. For this clonotype: The antigen remains undetermined.

The sequencing input was blood. The chain uses TRBV5-1 and TRBJ2-7; TCRdb selects TRBD1, and the lack of DNA leaves this call unchecked. This clonotype was sampled from a human donor with ulcerative colitis or Crohn's disease, or a healthy co-twin of an affected twin (not recorded which). The CDR3 here is CASSLDAHSYEQYF.